This T cell receptor beta chain was retrieved from a study of cytomegalovirus exposure and HLA in healthy donors. The wider study: Genotyping of roughly 400 donors showed that 80% to 85% belonged to the Caucasian-associated ancestry cluster. General study findings and limits: It was likely that a cluster of highly shared sequence variants was a sequencing artifact. V- and J-gene trimming in TCR beta was tied to a missense DCLRE1C variant by an analysis performed later.

Comments on this clone: Antigen specificity is unknown.

The PCR had 60 Vbeta and 13 Jbeta primers. Sequenced by immunoSEQ multiplex PCR; TCRdb stores in-frame clones only, minus some. The sample has 130,000 to 150,000 clones, about 80% seen once. The V end was cut by 1 base, the J end by 5 bases, with 13 bases between. This CDR3 comprises 15 residues. Germline CDR1 and CDR2: SSHAT and FNYEAQ (reference sequence). This TCR was sampled from a woman in her 30s in good health and CMV-seronegative. Sequenced input: PBMCs. This chain links TRBV7-7 with TRBJ2-3; a weak D match, TRBD2 (7 bases). The CDR3 DNA reads as TGTGCCAGCAGCTTAGGAGGGGGGGCCGGAGATACGCAGTATTTT. Protein product: CASSLGGGAGDTQYF.